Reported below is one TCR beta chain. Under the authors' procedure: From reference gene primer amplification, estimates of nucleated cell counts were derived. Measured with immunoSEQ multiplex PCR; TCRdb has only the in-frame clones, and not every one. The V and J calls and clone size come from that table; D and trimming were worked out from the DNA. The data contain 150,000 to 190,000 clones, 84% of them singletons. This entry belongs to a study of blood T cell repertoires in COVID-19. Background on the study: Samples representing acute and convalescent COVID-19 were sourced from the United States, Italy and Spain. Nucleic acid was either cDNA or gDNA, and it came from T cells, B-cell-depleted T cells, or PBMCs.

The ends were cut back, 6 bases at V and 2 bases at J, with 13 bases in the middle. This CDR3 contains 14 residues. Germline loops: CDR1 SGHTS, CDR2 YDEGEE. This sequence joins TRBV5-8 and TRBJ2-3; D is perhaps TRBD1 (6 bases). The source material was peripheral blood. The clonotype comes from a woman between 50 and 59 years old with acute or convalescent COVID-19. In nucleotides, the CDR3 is TGTGCCAGCACCCGAGGACAGTTCACAGATACGCAGTATTTT. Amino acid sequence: CASTRGQFTDTQYF. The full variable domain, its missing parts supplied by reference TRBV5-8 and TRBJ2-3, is EAGVTQSPTHLIKTRGQQATLRCSPISGHTSVYWYQQALGLGLQFLLWYDEGEERNRGNFPPRFSGRQFPNYSSELNVNALELEDSALYLCASTRGQFTDTQYFGPGTRLTVL.